The source of this T cell receptor beta chain is a study of blood T cell repertoires in COVID-19. Across the study: COVID-19 samples, acute and convalescent, were from the United States, Italy and Spain. The analysed material was cDNA or gDNA that came from T cells, B-cell-depleted T cells, or PBMCs.

This clone appeared a single time. The ends were cut back, 9 bases at V and 4 bases at J, with 19 bases in the middle. The germline gives CDR1 LNHDA, CDR2 SQIVND (reference sequence). The CDR3 sequence is 16 residues long. In the study's own analysis: From reference gene primer amplification, estimates of nucleated cell counts were derived. The repertoire was sequenced with immunoSEQ multiplex PCR; TCRdb's copy has only in-frame clones and lacks some. The D gene and trimming were derived from the DNA, and the V and J assignments and clone size from that table. The top ten clones hold about 2.2% of a sample with 200,000 or so clones, less than 90% of them seen once.

The sequence was collected from a woman between 45 and 65 years old with acute or convalescent COVID-19. J is TRBJ2-6 and V is TRBV19, with D possibly TRBD1 on 5 matching bases. Material for sequencing was peripheral blood. This chain's CDR3 is CASAVPQAGGANVLTF. DNA for the CDR3: TGTGCCAGCGCCGTTCCACAGGCTGGGGGGGCCAACGTCCTGACTTTC.